Detailed here is one TCR beta chain. The antigen is unknown. A read error may produce the germline difference seen at one junction end. The data were obtained in a study of cytomegalovirus exposure and HLA in healthy donors. Study-level findings and limits: Fewer N-insertions (relative to the approximately 670-donor mean) were reportedly seen in an Asian-associated ancestry cluster in a later analysis. Later analysis demonstrated an association between a missense DCLRE1C variant and TCR beta V- and J-gene trimming. Previous analysis showed most TCR beta V segments were productive about 87% or about 30% of the time. Later on, an analysis tied 15,000 or so TCR beta sequences to HLA alleles at 0.05 false discovery rate.

The PCR employed 60 Vbeta primers together with 13 Jbeta primers. Assay: immunoSEQ multiplex PCR; the TCRdb copy retains only in-frame clones and omits some. The data show under 90,000 clones, more than 70% seen once. Germline lookup yields CDR1 SNHLY and CDR2 FYNNEI. The CDR3 is 14 residues long. The receptor comes from a man aged 40-49 years in good health and CMV-seronegative. The specimen sequenced was PBMCs. V usage is TRBV2 and J usage is TRBJ1-1; 9 nucleotides align to TRBD1. CDR3 amino acids: CASSEAGQGRRAIF. CDR3 coding DNA: TGTGCCAGCAGTGAAGCCGGACAGGGGAGACGCGCGATCTTT.